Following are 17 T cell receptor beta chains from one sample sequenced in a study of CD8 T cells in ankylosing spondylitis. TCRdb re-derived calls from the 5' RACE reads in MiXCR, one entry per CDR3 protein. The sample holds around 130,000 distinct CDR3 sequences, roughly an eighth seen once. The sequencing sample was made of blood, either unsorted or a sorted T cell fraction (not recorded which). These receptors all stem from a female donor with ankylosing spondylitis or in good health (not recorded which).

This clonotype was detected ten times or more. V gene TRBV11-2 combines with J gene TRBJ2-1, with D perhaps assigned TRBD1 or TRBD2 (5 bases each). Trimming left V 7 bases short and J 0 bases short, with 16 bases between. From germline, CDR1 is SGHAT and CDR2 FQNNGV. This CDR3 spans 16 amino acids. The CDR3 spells CASTRRGESSYNEQFF. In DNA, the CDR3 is TGTGCCAGCACCCGTAGGGGAGAGAGCTCCTACAATGAGCAGTTCTTC.

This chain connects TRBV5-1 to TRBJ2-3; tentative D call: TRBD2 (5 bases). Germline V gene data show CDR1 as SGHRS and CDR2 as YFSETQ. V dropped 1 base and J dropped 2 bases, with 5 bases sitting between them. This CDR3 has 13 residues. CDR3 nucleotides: TGCGCCAGCAGCTTGCGGGACACAGATACGCAGTATTTT. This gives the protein CASSLRDTDTQYF.

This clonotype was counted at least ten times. The CDR3 nucleotides read TGCAGTGCCACGACAGGGGGCTATGGCTACACCTTC. Residues: CSATTGGYGYTF. The chain is built from TRBV20-1 and TRBJ1-2; 9 bases agree with TRBD1. Germline CDR1 DFQATT, CDR2 SNEGSKA (reference sequence). J was trimmed by 4 bases and V by 6 bases; bases with no gene match: 3. The CDR3 is 12 residues long.

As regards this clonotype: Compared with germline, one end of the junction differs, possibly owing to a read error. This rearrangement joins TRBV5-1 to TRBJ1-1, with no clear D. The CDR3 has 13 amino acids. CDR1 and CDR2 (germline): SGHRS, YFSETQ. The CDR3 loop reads CVSSLGGKTEAFF. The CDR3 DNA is TGCGTCAGCAGCTTGGGAGGCAAGACTGAAGCTTTCTTT. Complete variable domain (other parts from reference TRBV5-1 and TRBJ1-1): KAGVTQTPRYLIKTRGQQVTLSCSPISGHRSVSWYQQTPGQGLQFLFEYFSETQRNKGNFPGRFSGRQFSNSRSEMNVSTLELGDSALYLCVSSLGGKTEAFFGQGTRLTVV.

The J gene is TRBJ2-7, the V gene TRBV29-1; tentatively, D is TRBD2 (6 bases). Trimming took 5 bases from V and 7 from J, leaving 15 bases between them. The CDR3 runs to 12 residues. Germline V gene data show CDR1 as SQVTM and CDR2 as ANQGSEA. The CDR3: CSVTTGEGEQYF. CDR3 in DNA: TGCAGCGTTACCACGGGGGAAGGAGAGCAGTACTTC.

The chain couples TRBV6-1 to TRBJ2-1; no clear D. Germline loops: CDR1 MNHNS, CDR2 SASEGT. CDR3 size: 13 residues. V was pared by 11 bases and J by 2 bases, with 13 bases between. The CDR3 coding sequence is TGTGCCTCCCGATTAGAGGCCTACAATGAGCAGTTCTTC. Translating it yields CASRLEAYNEQFF.

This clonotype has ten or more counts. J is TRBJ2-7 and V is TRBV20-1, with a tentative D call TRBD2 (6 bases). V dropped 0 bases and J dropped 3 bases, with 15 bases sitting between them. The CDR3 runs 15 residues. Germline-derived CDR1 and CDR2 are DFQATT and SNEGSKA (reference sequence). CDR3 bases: TGCAGTGCTAGAGATTCGCTAGCGTTGAGCTACGAGCAGTACTTC. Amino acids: CSARDSLALSYEQYF.

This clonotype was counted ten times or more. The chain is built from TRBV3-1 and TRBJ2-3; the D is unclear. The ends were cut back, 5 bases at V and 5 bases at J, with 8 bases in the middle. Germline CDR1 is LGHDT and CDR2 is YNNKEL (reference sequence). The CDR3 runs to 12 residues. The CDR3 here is CASSNPGDTQYF. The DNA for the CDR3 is TGTGCCAGCAGCAACCCGGGAGATACGCAGTATTTT.

This chain's CDR3 is CSVEGPIQGSGTQYF. CDR3 nucleotide sequence: TGCAGCGTTGAAGGGCCGATACAGGGATCAGGGACCCAGTACTTC. V usage is TRBV29-1 and J usage is TRBJ2-5, with D possibly being TRBD1 (6 bases). Germline V gene data show CDR1 as SQVTM and CDR2 as ANQGSEA. Trimming took 1 base from V and 7 from J, leaving 19 bases between them. CDR3 size: 15 residues.

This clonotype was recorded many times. The CDR3 sequence: CSGLAGGTDTQYF. The CDR3 bases are TGCAGTGGTTTGGCGGGAGGGACAGATACGCAGTATTTT. V gene TRBV20-1 combines with J gene TRBJ2-3; 9 bases line up with TRBD2. The V gene end was trimmed by 7 bases and the J gene end by 3 bases; junction bases not matched to a gene: 5. The germline V gene has CDR1 DFQATT and CDR2 SNEGSKA (reference sequence). The CDR3 contains 13 residues.

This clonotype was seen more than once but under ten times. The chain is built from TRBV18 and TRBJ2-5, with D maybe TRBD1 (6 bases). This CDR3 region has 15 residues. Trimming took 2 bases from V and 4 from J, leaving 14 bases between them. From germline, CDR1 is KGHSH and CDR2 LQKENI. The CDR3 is CASSPGTPGGETQYF. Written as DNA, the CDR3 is TGTGCCAGCTCACCAGGGACACCCGGAGGAGAGACCCAGTACTTC.

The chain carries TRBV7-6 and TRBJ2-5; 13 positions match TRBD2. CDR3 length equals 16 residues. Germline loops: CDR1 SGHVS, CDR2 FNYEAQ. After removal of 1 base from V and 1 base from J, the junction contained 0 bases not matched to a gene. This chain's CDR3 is CASSLGTSGGQETQYF. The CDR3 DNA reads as TGTGCCAGCAGCTTAGGGACTAGCGGGGGCCAAGAGACCCAGTACTTC.

For the CDR3, the DNA is TGTGCCAGCAGAGGTGCCTTCCGAGCCCATACGCAGTATTTT. Protein: CASRGAFRAHTQYF. This rearrangement joins TRBV6-1 to TRBJ2-3, with D unclear. This CDR3 is built from 14 residues. Trimming removed 6 bases from V and 7 bases from J, with 17 bases in between. Looked up from germline, CDR1 is MNHNS and CDR2 is SASEGT.

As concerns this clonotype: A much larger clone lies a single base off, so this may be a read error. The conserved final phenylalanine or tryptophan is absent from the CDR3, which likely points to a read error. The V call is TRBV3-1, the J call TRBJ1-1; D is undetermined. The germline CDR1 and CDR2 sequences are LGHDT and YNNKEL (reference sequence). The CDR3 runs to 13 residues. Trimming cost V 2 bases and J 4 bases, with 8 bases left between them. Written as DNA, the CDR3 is TGTGCCAGCAGCCAACCAGAGGGCACTGAAGCTTTCTCT. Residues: CASSQPEGTEAFS.

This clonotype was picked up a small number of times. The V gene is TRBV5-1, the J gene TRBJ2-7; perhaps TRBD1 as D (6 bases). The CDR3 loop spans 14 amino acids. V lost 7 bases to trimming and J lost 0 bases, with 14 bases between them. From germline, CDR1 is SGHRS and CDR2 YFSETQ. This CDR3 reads CASRLGGSSYEQYF. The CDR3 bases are TGCGCCAGCCGCCTTGGGGGCAGCTCCTACGAGCAGTACTTC.

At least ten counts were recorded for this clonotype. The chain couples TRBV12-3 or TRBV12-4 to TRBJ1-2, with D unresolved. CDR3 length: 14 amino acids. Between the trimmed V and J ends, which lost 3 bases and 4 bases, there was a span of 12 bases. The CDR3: CASSLGTDPYGYTF. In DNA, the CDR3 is TGTGCCAGCAGTTTGGGCACGGATCCCTATGGCTACACCTTC.

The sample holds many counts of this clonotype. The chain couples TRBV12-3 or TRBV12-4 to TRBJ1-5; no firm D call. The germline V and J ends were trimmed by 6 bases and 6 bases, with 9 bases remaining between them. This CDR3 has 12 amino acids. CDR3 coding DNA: TGTGCCAGCAGCACTAGGACTCAGCCCCAGCATTTT. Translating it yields CASSTRTQPQHF.